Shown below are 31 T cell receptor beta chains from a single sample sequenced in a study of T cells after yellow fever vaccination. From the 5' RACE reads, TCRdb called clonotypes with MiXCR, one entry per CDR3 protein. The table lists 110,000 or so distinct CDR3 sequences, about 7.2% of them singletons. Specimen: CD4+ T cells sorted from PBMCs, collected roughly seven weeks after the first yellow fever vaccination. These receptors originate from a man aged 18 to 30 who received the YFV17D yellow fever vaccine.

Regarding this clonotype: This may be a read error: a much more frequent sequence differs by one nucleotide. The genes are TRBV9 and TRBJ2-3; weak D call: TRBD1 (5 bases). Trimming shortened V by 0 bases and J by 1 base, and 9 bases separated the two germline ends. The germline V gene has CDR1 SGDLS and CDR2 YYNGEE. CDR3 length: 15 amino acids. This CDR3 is CASSVGRDGTDTQYF. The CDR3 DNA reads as TGTGCCAGCAGCGTAGGCAGGGATGGCACAGATACGCAGTATTTT.

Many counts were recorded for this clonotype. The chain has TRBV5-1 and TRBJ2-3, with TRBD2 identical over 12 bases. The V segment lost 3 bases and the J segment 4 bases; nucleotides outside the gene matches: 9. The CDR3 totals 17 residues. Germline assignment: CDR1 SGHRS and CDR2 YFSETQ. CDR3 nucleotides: TGCGCCAGCAGCTCAGTAGCTAGCGGGGGGGCCGCAGATACGCAGTATTTT. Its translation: CASSSVASGGAADTQYF.

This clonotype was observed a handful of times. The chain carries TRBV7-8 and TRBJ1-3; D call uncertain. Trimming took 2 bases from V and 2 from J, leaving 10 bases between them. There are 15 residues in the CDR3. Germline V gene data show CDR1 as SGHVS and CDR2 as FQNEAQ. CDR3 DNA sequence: TGTGCCAGCAGCTTATATCCGTTTGCTGGAAACACCATATATTTT. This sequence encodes CASSLYPFAGNTIYF.

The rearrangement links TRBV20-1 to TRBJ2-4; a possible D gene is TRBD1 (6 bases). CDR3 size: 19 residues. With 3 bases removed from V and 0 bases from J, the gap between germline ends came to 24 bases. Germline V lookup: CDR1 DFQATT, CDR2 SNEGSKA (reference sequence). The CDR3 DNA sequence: TGCAGTGCTAGGGGCCTCCGGGACACATCCGCGCTAGCCAAAAACATTCAGTACTTC. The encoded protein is CSARGLRDTSALAKNIQYF.

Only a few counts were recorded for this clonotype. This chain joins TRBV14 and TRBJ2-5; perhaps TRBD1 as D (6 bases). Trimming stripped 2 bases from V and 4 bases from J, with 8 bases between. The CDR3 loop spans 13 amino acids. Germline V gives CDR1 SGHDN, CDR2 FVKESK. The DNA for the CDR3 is TGTGCCAGCAGCCAAAACAGGGCAGAGACCCAGTACTTC. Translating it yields CASSQNRAETQYF.

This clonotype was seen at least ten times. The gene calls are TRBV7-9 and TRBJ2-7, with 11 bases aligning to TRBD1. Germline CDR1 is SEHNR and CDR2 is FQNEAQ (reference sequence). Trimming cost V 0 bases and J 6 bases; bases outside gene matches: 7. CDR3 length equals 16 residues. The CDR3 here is CASSLALGQGAREQYF. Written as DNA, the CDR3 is TGTGCCAGCAGCTTAGCGTTAGGACAGGGGGCGCGCGAGCAGTACTTC.

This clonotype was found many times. In nucleotides, the CDR3 is TGCGCCAGCAGCCTAGTGGGTGGAGAGACCCAGTACTTC. Translating it yields CASSLVGGETQYF. The chain is built from TRBV5-1 and TRBJ2-5; no clear D. The germline CDR1 and CDR2 sequences are SGHRS and YFSETQ. V lost 4 bases and J lost 4, with 11 bases in between. The CDR3 runs to 13 residues.

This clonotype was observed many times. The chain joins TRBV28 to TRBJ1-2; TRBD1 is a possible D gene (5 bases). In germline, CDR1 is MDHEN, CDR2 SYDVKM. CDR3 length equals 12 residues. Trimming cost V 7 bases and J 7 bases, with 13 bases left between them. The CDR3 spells CASTLSGVGYTF. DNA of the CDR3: TGTGCCAGCACACTATCGGGGGTTGGCTACACCTTC.

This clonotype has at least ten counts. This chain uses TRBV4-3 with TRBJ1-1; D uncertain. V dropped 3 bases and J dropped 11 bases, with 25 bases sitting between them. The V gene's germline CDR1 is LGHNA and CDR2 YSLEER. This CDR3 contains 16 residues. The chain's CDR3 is CASSQGVTDGELRAFF. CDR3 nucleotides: TGCGCCAGCAGCCAGGGAGTAACGGACGGTGAGCTACGCGCTTTCTTT.

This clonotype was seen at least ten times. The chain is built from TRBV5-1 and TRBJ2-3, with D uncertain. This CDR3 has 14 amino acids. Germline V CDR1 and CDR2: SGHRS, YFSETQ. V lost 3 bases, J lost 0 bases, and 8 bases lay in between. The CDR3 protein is CASSSTASTDTQYF. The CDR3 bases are TGCGCCAGCAGCTCCACCGCTAGCACAGATACGCAGTATTTT.

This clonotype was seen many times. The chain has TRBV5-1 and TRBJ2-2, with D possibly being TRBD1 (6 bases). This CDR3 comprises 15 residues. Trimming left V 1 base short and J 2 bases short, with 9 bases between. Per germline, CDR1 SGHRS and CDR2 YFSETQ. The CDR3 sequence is CASSLRQDNTGELFF. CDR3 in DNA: TGCGCCAGCAGCTTGAGACAGGACAACACCGGGGAGCTGTTTTTT.

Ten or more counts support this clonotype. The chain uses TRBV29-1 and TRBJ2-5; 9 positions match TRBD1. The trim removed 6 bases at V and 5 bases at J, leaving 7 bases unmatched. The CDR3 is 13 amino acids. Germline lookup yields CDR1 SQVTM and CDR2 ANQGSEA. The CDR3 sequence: CSVAQGAAETQYF. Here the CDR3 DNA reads TGCAGCGTCGCACAGGGGGCCGCGGAGACCCAGTACTTC.

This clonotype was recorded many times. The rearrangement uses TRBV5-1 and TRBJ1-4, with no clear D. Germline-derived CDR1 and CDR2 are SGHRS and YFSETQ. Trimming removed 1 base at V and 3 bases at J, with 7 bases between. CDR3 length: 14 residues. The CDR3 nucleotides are TGCGCCAGCAGCTTGAGATCGCCTAATGAAAAACTGTTTTTT. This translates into CASSLRSPNEKLFF.

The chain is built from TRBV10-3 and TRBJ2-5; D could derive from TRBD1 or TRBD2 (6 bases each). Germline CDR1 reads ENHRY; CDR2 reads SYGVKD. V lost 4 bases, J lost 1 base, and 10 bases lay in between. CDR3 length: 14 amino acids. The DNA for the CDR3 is TGTGCCATCAGTGCCTCGGGGGCCCAAGAGACCCAGTACTTC. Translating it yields CAISASGAQETQYF.

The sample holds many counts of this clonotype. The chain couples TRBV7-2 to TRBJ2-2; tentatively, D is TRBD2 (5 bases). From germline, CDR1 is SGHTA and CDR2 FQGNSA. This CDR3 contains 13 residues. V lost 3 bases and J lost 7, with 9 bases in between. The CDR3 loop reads CASSFGEYGELFF. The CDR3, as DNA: TGTGCCAGCAGCTTCGGGGAGTACGGGGAGCTGTTTTTT.

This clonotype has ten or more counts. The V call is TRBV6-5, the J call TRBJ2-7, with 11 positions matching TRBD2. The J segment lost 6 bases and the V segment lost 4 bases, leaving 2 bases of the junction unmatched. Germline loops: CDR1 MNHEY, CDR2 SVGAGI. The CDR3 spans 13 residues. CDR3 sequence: CASSSGTSGEQYV. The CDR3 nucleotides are TGTGCCAGCAGTTCCGGGACTAGCGGCGAGCAGTACGTC.

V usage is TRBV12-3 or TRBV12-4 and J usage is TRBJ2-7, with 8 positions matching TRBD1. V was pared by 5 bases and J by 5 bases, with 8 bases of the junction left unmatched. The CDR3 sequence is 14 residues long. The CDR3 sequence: CASSGWDRFNEQYF. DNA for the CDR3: TGTGCCAGCAGTGGATGGGACAGGTTCAACGAGCAGTACTTC.

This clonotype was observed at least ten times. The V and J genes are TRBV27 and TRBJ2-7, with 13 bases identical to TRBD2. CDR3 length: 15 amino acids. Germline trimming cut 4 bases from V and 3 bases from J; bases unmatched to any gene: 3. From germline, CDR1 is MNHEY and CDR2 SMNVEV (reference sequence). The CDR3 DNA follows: TGTGCCAGCAGTTCCTGGACTAGCGGGAGCTACGAGCAGTACTTC. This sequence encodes CASSSWTSGSYEQYF.

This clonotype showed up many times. CDR3 bases: TGCGCCAGCAGCTCGGACAGCCCCATCTATGGCTACACCTTC. Amino acid sequence: CASSSDSPIYGYTF. The rearrangement joins TRBV5-1 to TRBJ1-2; perhaps TRBD1 as D (6 bases). CDR1 and CDR2 (germline): SGHRS, YFSETQ. V shed 3 bases and J shed 4 bases, with 13 bases lying between them. The CDR3 covers 14 residues.

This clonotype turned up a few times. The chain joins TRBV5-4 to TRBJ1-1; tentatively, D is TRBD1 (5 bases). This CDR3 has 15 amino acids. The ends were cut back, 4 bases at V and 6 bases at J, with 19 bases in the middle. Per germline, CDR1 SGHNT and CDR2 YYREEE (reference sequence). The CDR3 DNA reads TGTGCCAGCAGCCACCCAGCCGGGGCAGATGCTGAAGCTTTCTTT. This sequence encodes CASSHPAGADAEAFF.

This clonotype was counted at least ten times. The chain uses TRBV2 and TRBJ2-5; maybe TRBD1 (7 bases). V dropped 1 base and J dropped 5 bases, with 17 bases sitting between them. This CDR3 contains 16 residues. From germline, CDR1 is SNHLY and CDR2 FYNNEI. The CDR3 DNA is TGTGCCAGCAGTGAAGTGCGCAGGGGGGCCGGGGAGACCCAGTACTTC. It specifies CASSEVRRGAGETQYF.

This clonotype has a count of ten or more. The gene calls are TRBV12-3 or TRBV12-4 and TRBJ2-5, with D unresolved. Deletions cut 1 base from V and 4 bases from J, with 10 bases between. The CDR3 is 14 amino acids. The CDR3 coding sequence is TGTGCCAGCAGTTTAGTAGGGATCGGAGAGACCCAGTACTTC. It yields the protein CASSLVGIGETQYF.

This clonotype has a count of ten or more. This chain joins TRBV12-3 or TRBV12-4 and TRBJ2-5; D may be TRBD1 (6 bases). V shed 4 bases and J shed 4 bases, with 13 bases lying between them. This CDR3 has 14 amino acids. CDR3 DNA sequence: TGTGCCAGCAGTTCTCCAGGGGTCCGAGAGACCCAGTACTTC. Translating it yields CASSSPGVRETQYF.

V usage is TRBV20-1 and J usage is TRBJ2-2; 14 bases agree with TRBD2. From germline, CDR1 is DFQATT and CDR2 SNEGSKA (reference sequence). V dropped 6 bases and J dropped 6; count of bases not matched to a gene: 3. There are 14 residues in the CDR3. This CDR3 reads CSAMTSGGAGELFF. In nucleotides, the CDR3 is TGCAGTGCCATGACTAGCGGGGGGGCCGGGGAGCTGTTTTTT.

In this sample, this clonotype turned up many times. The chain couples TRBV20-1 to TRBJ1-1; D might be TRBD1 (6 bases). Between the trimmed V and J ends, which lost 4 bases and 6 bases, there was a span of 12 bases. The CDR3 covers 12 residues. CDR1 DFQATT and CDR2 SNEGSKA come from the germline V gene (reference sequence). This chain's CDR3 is CSAIRQAPEAFF. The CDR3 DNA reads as TGCAGTGCTATCCGACAGGCCCCTGAAGCTTTCTTT.

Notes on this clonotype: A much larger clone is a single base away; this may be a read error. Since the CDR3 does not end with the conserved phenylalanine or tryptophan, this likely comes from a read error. The CDR3 protein is CSVGGTGELFS. Written as DNA, the CDR3 is TGCAGCGTTGGGGGCACCGGGGAGCTGTTTTCT. The chain couples TRBV29-1 to TRBJ2-2; D remains unclear. Germline CDR1 is SQVTM and CDR2 is ANQGSEA. V shed 4 bases and J shed 4 bases, with 4 bases lying between them. This CDR3 has 11 amino acids.

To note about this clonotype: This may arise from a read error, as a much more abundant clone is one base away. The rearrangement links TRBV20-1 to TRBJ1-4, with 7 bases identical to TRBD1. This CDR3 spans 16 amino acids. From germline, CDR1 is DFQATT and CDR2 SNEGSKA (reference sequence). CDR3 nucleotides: TGCTGTGCTTATCCTCTATACCGACAGGGTGGTGAAAAACTGTTTTTT. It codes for CCAYPLYRQGGEKLFF.

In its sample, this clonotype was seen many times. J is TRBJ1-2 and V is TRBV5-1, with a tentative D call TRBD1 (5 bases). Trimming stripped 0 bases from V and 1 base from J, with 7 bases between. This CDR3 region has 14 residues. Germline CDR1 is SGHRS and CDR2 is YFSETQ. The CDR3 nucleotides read TGCGCCAGCAGCTTGGAACAGGATAACTATGGCTACACCTTC. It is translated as CASSLEQDNYGYTF.

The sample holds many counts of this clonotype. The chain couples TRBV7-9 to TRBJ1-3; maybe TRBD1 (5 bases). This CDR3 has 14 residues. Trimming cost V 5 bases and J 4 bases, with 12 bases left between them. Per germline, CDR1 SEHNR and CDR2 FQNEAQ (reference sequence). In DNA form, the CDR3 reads TGTGCCAGCAGCCCCCAGGGCGTCGGAAACACCATATATTTT. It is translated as CASSPQGVGNTIYF.

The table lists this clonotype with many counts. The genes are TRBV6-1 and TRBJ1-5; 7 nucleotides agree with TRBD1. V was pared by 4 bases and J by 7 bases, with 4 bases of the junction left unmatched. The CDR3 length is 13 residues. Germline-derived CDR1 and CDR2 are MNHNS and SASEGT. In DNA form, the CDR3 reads TGTGCCAGCAGTGGGGACAGCTGGCAGCCCCAGCATTTT. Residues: CASSGDSWQPQHF.

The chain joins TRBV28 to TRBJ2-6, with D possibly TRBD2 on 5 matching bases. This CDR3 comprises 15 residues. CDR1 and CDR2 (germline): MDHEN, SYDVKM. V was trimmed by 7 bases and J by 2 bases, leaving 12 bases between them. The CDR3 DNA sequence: TGTGCCAGCACCCCCGGAGGAGCTGGGGCCAACGTCCTGACTTTC. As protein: CASTPGGAGANVLTF. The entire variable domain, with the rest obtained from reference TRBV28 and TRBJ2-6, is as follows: DVKVTQSSRYLVKRTGEKVFLECVQDMDHENMFWYRQDPGLGLRLIYFSYDVKMKEKGDIPEGYSVSREKKERFSLILESASTNQTSMYLCASTPGGAGANVLTFGAGSRLTVL.